Listed here is a single TCR beta chain. Germline V gene lookup returns CDR1 MGHRA and CDR2 YSYEKL. Trimming left V 0 bases short and J 6 bases short, with 6 bases between. The CDR3 consists of 13 residues. The data are from a study of CD8+ T cells in alopecia areata. In each case, RNA was isolated and then reverse transcribed into cDNA as the sequencing template. The repertoire was sequenced with immunoSEQ multiplex PCR; TCRdb's copy has only in-frame clones and lacks some. The table shows about 37,000 clones, with less than 55% occurring only once. For five or six patients, CD4+ cells were sorted into CD25+CD127- cells.

The TCR originated in a human donor with alopecia areata. The chain employs TRBV4-1 and TRBJ1-5; no clear D. The sequencing input was CD4+ Tregs sorted from blood. The CDR3 here is CASSQERAQPQHF. The CDR3 DNA sequence: TGCGCCAGCAGCCAAGAAAGAGCTCAGCCCCAGCATTTT.